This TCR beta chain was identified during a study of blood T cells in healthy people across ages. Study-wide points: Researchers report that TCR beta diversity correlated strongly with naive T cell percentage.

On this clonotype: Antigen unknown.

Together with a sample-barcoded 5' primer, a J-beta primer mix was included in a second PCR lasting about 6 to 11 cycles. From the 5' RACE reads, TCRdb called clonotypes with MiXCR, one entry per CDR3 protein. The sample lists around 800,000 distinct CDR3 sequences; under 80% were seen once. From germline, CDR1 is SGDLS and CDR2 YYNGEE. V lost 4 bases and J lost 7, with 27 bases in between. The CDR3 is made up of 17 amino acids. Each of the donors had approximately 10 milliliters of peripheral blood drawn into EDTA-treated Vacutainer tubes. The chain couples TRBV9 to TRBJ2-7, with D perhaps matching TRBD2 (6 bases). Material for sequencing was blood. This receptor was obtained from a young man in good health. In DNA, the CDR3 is TGTGCCAGCAGCCCCATGGAGGGGACCAGCTCGTTCGGAGAGCAGTACTTC. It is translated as CASSPMEGTSSFGEQYF.